A single sample gave rise to the 20 T cell receptor beta chains below, sequenced in a study of blood T cell repertoires in COVID-19. Assay: immunoSEQ multiplex PCR; the TCRdb copy retains only in-frame clones and omits some. The sample consists of approximately 69,000 clones, around 81% of them appearing once. The sequencing input was peripheral blood. These receptors all come from a woman in her 70s with acute or convalescent COVID-19.

The rearrangement joins TRBV30 to TRBJ2-3; D possibly corresponds to TRBD1 (6 bases). The CDR3 runs to 14 residues. In germline, CDR1 is GTSNPN, CDR2 SVGIG (reference sequence). Deletions cut 4 bases from V and 8 bases from J, with 19 bases between. The chain's CDR3 is CAWTTGTFTSTQYF. The CDR3 DNA reads as TGTGCCTGGACGACCGGGACATTCACGAGTACGCAGTATTTT.

The gene calls are TRBV7-9 and TRBJ1-1; D unresolved. Germline lookup yields CDR1 SEHNR and CDR2 FQNEAQ (reference sequence). V was trimmed by 6 bases and J by 3 bases, leaving 20 bases between them. The CDR3 has 16 residues. As DNA, the CDR3 is TGTGCCAGCAGTTCGATCACGGGTGTTCGGGACACTGAAGCTTTCTTT. Amino acids: CASSSITGVRDTEAFF.

The chain joins TRBV19 to TRBJ1-3; no reliable D call. CDR1 and CDR2 (germline): LNHDA, SQIVND (reference sequence). This CDR3 spans 17 amino acids. V lost 5 bases to trimming and J lost 2 bases, with 19 bases between them. CDR3 bases: TGTGCCAGTAGTGCGCTTGGAAGAGGTTTGACTGGAAACACCATATATTTT. Translated, it gives CASSALGRGLTGNTIYF.

The count of this clone is one. The DNA for the CDR3 is TGCGCCAGCAGCTTGGGCGCGTCTGGAAACACCATATATTTT. It encodes CASSLGASGNTIYF. This chain uses TRBV5-1 with TRBJ1-3; D is ambiguous. Trimming shortened V by 0 bases and J by 1 base, and 5 bases separated the two germline ends. The germline V gene has CDR1 SGHRS and CDR2 YFSETQ. CDR3 size: 14 residues.

The V call is TRBV11-3, the J call TRBJ2-1; 12 nucleotides agree with TRBD2. The V and J ends lost 0 bases and 6 bases, in that order; junction bases with no gene match: 3. Germline CDR1 reads SGHNT; CDR2 reads YENEEA. This CDR3 region has 16 residues. Here the CDR3 DNA reads TGTGCCAGCAGCTTAGAACTAGCGGGGGGAAGCAATGAGCAGTTCTTC. Protein: CASSLELAGGSNEQFF.

The genes are TRBV28 and TRBJ2-1; 8 bases are a match to TRBD1. The CDR3 covers 15 residues. CDR1 and CDR2 from the germline V gene are MDHEN and SYDVKM. Trimming took 6 bases from V and 3 from J; bases not matched to a gene: 7. The CDR3 nucleotides read TGTGCCAGCAGGGCGGGACAGGCCCTCTACAATGAGCAGTTCTTC. Its protein product is CASRAGQALYNEQFF. Filled out from reference TRBV28 and TRBJ2-1, the complete variable domain reads DVKVTQSSRYLVKRTGEKVFLECVQDMDHENMFWYRQDPGLGLRLIYFSYDVKMKEKGDIPEGYSVSREKKERFSLILESASTNQTSMYLCASRAGQALYNEQFFGPGTRLTVL.

The chain is built from TRBV18 and TRBJ1-5; D is possibly TRBD1 (5 bases). This CDR3 region has 14 residues. Trimming left V 8 bases short and J 3 bases short, with 14 bases between. From germline, CDR1 is KGHSH and CDR2 LQKENI. CDR3 loop: CASTPGMDNQPQHF. The CDR3 DNA sequence: TGTGCCAGCACCCCAGGGATGGACAATCAGCCCCAGCATTTT.

The chain uses TRBV6-5 and TRBJ1-6; no firm D call. The CDR3 sequence is 15 residues long. V lost 2 bases to trimming and J lost 10 bases, with 15 bases between them. Germline-derived CDR1 and CDR2 are MNHEY and SVGAGI. The CDR3, as DNA: TGTGCCAGCAGTTACCTTGGACCGGGGAGCTCACCCCTCCACTTT. This gives the protein CASSYLGPGSSPLHF.

This chain joins TRBV5-1 and TRBJ2-1; possible D gene TRBD2, 5 bases. The CDR3 spans 11 residues. V was shortened by 4 bases and J by 10 bases, with 9 bases between the two germline ends. CDR1 and CDR2 (germline): SGHRS, YFSETQ. This chain's CDR3 is CASSGRGEQFF. The CDR3 DNA sequence: TGCGCCAGCAGCGGGAGAGGCGAGCAGTTCTTC.

This chain uses TRBV4-1 with TRBJ2-3, with 11 bases that match TRBD2. Germline V CDR1 and CDR2: MGHRA, YSYEKL. This CDR3 region has 19 residues. The J segment lost 6 bases and the V segment lost 4 bases, leaving 18 bases of the junction unmatched. The DNA of the CDR3 is TGCGCCAGCAGCCGAGTCGGGACACCGACTAGCGGGACCCCCGATACGCAGTATTTT. This sequence encodes CASSRVGTPTSGTPDTQYF.

Only one count was recorded for this clone. The chain is built from TRBV21-1 and TRBJ2-3; TRBD1, the D gene given by the table, was not confirmed from the DNA. TRBV21-1 is listed as a pseudogene. CDR3 length: 15 residues. The CDR3 DNA reads TGTGCCAGCAGCAAAGGACAGGGGATTACAGATACGCAGTATTTT. It specifies CASSKGQGITDTQYF.

The chain couples TRBV3-1 (or the pseudogene TRBV3-2) to TRBJ1-5; possibly TRBD1 for D (5 bases). This CDR3 spans 15 amino acids. V lost 4 bases, J lost 2 bases, and 12 bases lay in between. Germline CDR1 LGHDT, CDR2 YNNKEL (reference sequence). CDR3 sequence: CASSRAGGGNQPQHF. In nucleotides, the CDR3 is TGTGCCAGCAGCCGGGCCGGAGGGGGCAATCAGCCCCAGCATTTT.

The chain uses TRBV20-1 and TRBJ2-7; possible D gene TRBD2, 6 bases. Per the germline V gene, CDR1 is DFQATT and CDR2 is SNEGSKA (reference sequence). V was pared by 3 bases and J by 4 bases, with 7 bases between. The CDR3 runs to 11 residues. The CDR3 is CSARGLYEQYF. CDR3 bases: TGCAGTGCTAGGGGACTTTACGAGCAGTACTTC.

Written as DNA, the CDR3 is TGTGCCAGCACCGGGGTCTACGAGCAGTACTTC. Translation: CASTGVYEQYF. This chain links TRBV28 with TRBJ2-7; D might be TRBD2 (5 bases). Trimming left V 7 bases short and J 3 bases short, with 7 bases between. This CDR3 is built from 11 residues. Germline lookup yields CDR1 MDHEN and CDR2 SYDVKM.

J is TRBJ2-3 and V is TRBV30; weak D call: TRBD2 (6 bases). The CDR3 loop spans 18 amino acids. In germline, CDR1 is GTSNPN, CDR2 SVGIG (reference sequence). Trimming left V 3 bases short and J 0 bases short, with 22 bases between. The CDR3: CAWSGTGGGGPSTDTQYF. In DNA form, the CDR3 reads TGTGCCTGGAGCGGTACTGGGGGAGGTGGTCCTAGCACAGATACGCAGTATTTT.

CDR3 bases: TGTGCCAGCAGTGGGGGCGCGTCCTACGAGCAGTACTTC. Encoded protein: CASSGGASYEQYF. The rearrangement joins TRBV12-3 or TRBV12-4 to TRBJ2-7, with D maybe TRBD1 (6 bases). Trimming took 5 bases from V and 1 from J, leaving 9 bases between them. The CDR3 contains 13 residues.

This clone was found a few times. V usage is TRBV5-1 and J usage is TRBJ2-1; 8 bases agree with TRBD2. This CDR3 is 18 amino acids long. Germline V gives CDR1 SGHRS, CDR2 YFSETQ. V was pared by 0 bases and J by 2 bases, with 10 bases of the junction left unmatched. The CDR3 loop is CASSLGPGAGGTYNEQFF. In nucleotides, the CDR3 is TGCGCCAGCAGCTTGGGCCCCGGGGCGGGAGGTACCTACAATGAGCAGTTCTTC.

The V gene is TRBV6-6, the J gene TRBJ1-4; 9 bases are a match to TRBD1. With V trimmed by 5 bases and J by 7 bases, 14 bases remained unmatched. Germline CDR1 reads MNHNY; CDR2 reads SVGAGI (reference sequence). The CDR3 runs 17 residues. CDR3 coding DNA: TGTGCCAGCAGTCCCTACTCTGCCGGGACAGGGAGTGAAAAACTGTTTTTT. Translation gives CASSPYSAGTGSEKLFF.

V is TRBV19 and J is TRBJ2-5; the match to TRBD1 covers 8 bases. The germline CDR1 and CDR2 sequences are LNHDA and SQIVND (reference sequence). The V segment lost 5 bases and the J segment 5 bases; nucleotides outside the gene matches: 10. The CDR3 is 15 residues long. CDR3 loop: CASSSRTGRRETQYF. CDR3 nucleotide sequence: TGTGCCAGTAGTTCACGGACAGGGCGTCGGGAGACCCAGTACTTC.

V usage is TRBV3-1 (or the pseudogene TRBV3-2) and J usage is TRBJ2-3; 7 bases fit TRBD1. Germline V gene data show CDR1 as LGHDT and CDR2 as YNNKEL (reference sequence). V dropped 4 bases and J dropped 8; count of bases not matched to a gene: 15. CDR3 length equals 16 residues. DNA of the CDR3: TGTGCCAGCAGCCTACAGGGGCACGGTTTTCTTGGTACGCAGTATTTT. Translating gives CASSLQGHGFLGTQYF.